This T cell receptor beta chain derives from a study of shared T cell receptors in the human thymus. Profiling relied on immunoSEQ multiplex PCR, and the TCRdb table lists in-frame clones only, not all of them. The data contain over 450,000 clones, approximately 80% of them singletons. This CDR3 region has 20 residues. Germline V gene data show CDR1 as SGHDN and CDR2 as FVKESK. Trimming at V came to 2 bases and at J to 5 bases, leaving 16 bases not matched to a gene. Only one count was recorded for this clone. These data were likewise used in another study, on human thymus T cells. As that study records: Obtained as resections during corrective heart surgery, the thymus tissue was then studied. Thymic repertoires overlap heavily among unrelated individuals, related research has reported.

The V and J genes are TRBV14 and TRBJ2-2, with 11 nucleotides matching TRBD2. The TCR comes from a boy less than two years old with a congenital heart defect. The sequenced material came from thymocytes. The CDR3: CASSQKRGELAGERTGELFF. Here the CDR3 DNA reads TGTGCCAGCAGCCAAAAAAGGGGGGAACTAGCGGGAGAAAGAACCGGGGAGCTGTTTTTT. Complete variable domain (other parts from reference TRBV14 and TRBJ2-2): EAGVTQFPSHSVIEKGQTVTLRCDPISGHDNLYWYRRVMGKEIKFLLHFVKESKQDESGMPNNRFLAERTGGTYSTLKVQPAELEDSGVYFCASSQKRGELAGERTGELFFGEGSRLTVL.